Each of the 18 T cell receptor beta chains below was sequenced from the same sample in a study of T cells in Graves' hyperthyroidism and ophthalmopathy. The source material, RNA transcripts, was used to amplify TCR beta CDR3 regions. During a first-round RT-PCR of the TCR CDR3, the HTBI primer set was used. A single record per CDR3 protein comes from TCRdb applying MiXCR to the multiplex PCR reads. The sample includes 50,000 to 55,000 distinct CDR3 sequences, less than 60% of them seen just once. Material: blood. These receptors all stem from a woman aged 45-65 years with Graves' ophthalmopathy.

In its sample, this clonotype was seen many times. The chain employs TRBV5-6 and TRBJ2-1; 8 bases map to TRBD1. This CDR3 is built from 15 residues. V dropped 6 bases and J dropped 0; count of bases not matched to a gene: 5. Germline CDR1 SGHDT, CDR2 YYEEEE. CDR3 DNA sequence: TGTGCCAGCACCCGAGGGACAGGCTCCTACAATGAGCAGTTCTTC. Protein product: CASTRGTGSYNEQFF.

This clonotype was found a few times. This may stem from a read error, because a much larger clone lies one nucleotide away. The chain links TRBV4-3 to TRBJ1-6; D ambiguous. The length of the CDR3 is 15 residues. The germline V gene encodes CDR1 LGHNA and CDR2 YSLEER. Trimming removed 4 bases at V and 0 bases at J, with 7 bases between. Here the CDR3 reads CASSPGSSYNSPLHF. In DNA, the CDR3 is TGCGCCAGCAGCCCTGGCAGCTCCTATAATTCACCCCTCCACTTT.

This clonotype occurred many times. Here the CDR3 reads CASSHAQGAIDYGYTF. DNA for the CDR3: TGCGCCAGCAGTCACGCGCAGGGGGCGATCGACTATGGCTACACCTTC. The chain recombines TRBV5-1 with TRBJ1-2, with 8 nucleotides matching TRBD1. The CDR3 extends over 16 amino acids. CDR1 and CDR2 (germline): SGHRS, YFSETQ. The V and J ends lost 5 bases and 3 bases, in that order; junction bases with no gene match: 12.

The CDR3 bases are TGCAGTGCTAGAATCAGGGGCAGGGTCTACGAGCAGTACTTC. This sequence encodes CSARIRGRVYEQYF. V gene TRBV20-1 combines with J gene TRBJ2-7; D perhaps matches TRBD1 (6 bases). V shed 2 bases and J shed 3 bases, with 14 bases lying between them. CDR3 length equals 14 residues. Germline CDR1 is DFQATT and CDR2 is SNEGSKA (reference sequence).

V usage is TRBV10-1 and J usage is TRBJ2-1, with 9 nucleotides matching TRBD1. CDR3 length: 16 amino acids. V dropped 6 bases and J dropped 8; count of bases not matched to a gene: 14. The germline V gene encodes CDR1 WNHNN and CDR2 SYGVQD (reference sequence). The CDR3 DNA reads as TGCGCCAGCAGGGACAGGGGTTGCCCTTTTTACTATGAGCAGTTCTTC. This translates into CASRDRGCPFYYEQFF.

This chain connects TRBV6-5 to TRBJ2-1; TRBD2 matches 7 bases. V lost 2 bases, J lost 2 bases, and 3 bases stayed unmatched. Germline CDR1 is MNHEY and CDR2 is SVGAGI. The CDR3 loop spans 15 amino acids. In nucleotides, the CDR3 is TGTGCCAGCAGTTACCGAGGACTAGCCTACAATGAGCAGTTCTTC. Translated, it gives CASSYRGLAYNEQFF.

This clonotype was seen ten or more times. The V gene is TRBV4-1, the J gene TRBJ2-7, with D uncertain. Germline V gene data show CDR1 as MGHRA and CDR2 as YSYEKL. V was clipped by 1 base and J by 9 bases, with 16 bases between them. This CDR3 has 14 residues. CDR3 DNA: TGCGCCAGCAGCCAAGTTCAAACAGCACCAGGGCAGTACTTC. This codes for CASSQVQTAPGQYF.

The chain recombines TRBV3-2 with TRBJ2-6. TRBV3-2 counts as a pseudogene. This CDR3 is built from 13 residues. The CDR3 sequence: CASSQAWDSDLTF. DNA for the CDR3: TGTGCCAGCAGCCAAGCATGGGATAGCGACCTGACTTTC.

This clonotype appeared many times. CDR3 protein: CASSLEGSANYGYTF. Here the CDR3 DNA reads TGTGCCAGCAGCTTAGAAGGTTCAGCTAACTATGGCTACACCTTC. The chain joins TRBV11-2 to TRBJ1-2, with D uncertain. The germline V and J ends were trimmed by 0 bases and 0 bases, with 8 bases remaining between them. Germline CDR1 and CDR2: SGHAT and FQNNGV. CDR3 length: 15 residues.

The chain is built from TRBV2 and TRBJ2-3, with TRBD1 identical over 8 bases. Germline loops: CDR1 SNHLY, CDR2 FYNNEI. J was trimmed by 5 bases and V by 4 bases; bases with no gene match: 11. CDR3 length: 16 residues. The CDR3 nucleotides are TGTGCCAGCAGTGTTCGAGGCGTGACAGGGGAAGATACGCAGTATTTT. It encodes CASSVRGVTGEDTQYF.

This clonotype was observed at least ten times. The chain employs TRBV6-1 and TRBJ2-7, with no clear D. Germline CDR1 is MNHNS and CDR2 is SASEGT. The CDR3 consists of 13 residues. V was pared by 8 bases and J by 9 bases, with 20 bases between. The CDR3 DNA is TGTGCCAGCCCTGGAGACGTGGCTACGATGCAGTACTTC. Translation: CASPGDVATMQYF.

This clonotype was observed at least ten times. The chain recombines TRBV7-2 with TRBJ2-1; the D call may be TRBD1 or TRBD2 (5 bases each). Germline V gene data show CDR1 as SGHTA and CDR2 as FQGNSA. Between the trimmed V and J ends, which lost 5 bases and 5 bases, there was a span of 16 bases. The CDR3 runs 15 residues. The CDR3 coding sequence is TGTGCCAGCAGCGCGTTCTCGGGGACCAACAATGAGCAGTTCTTC. Translating it yields CASSAFSGTNNEQFF.

This clonotype is judged medium-sized. The rearrangement joins TRBV7-2 to TRBJ2-7, with unresolved D. Trimming took 6 bases from V and 6 from J, leaving 15 bases between them. Germline V lookup: CDR1 SGHTA, CDR2 FQGNSA. The CDR3 loop spans 13 amino acids. This CDR3 reads CASRVPSEAEQYF. Written as DNA, the CDR3 is TGTGCCAGCAGGGTGCCATCAGAGGCCGAGCAGTACTTC.

The chain combines TRBV10-1 with TRBJ2-5; 7 positions match TRBD1. The CDR3 contains 13 residues. Germline-derived CDR1 and CDR2 are WNHNN and SYGVQD (reference sequence). V shed 3 bases and J 5 bases; nucleotides not matched to a gene: 3. CDR3 in amino acids: CASSESDRETQYF. DNA of the CDR3: TGCGCCAGCAGTGAATCGGACAGGGAGACCCAGTACTTC.

This clonotype has ten or more counts. The rearrangement joins TRBV4-2 to TRBJ1-4; D is ambiguous. The CDR3 extends over 15 amino acids. Germline V gives CDR1 LGHNA, CDR2 YNFKEQ. V shed 1 base and J shed 0 bases, with 6 bases lying between them. The CDR3 here is CASSQVPTTNEKLFF. The DNA of the CDR3 is TGTGCCAGCAGCCAAGTCCCAACAACTAATGAAAAACTGTTTTTT.

V usage is TRBV15 and J usage is TRBJ2-5, with 12 bases identical to TRBD2. Germline loops: CDR1 LNHNV, CDR2 YYDKDF (reference sequence). This CDR3 is 14 amino acids long. The J segment lost 9 bases and the V segment lost 3 bases, leaving 5 bases of the junction unmatched. The CDR3 reads CATSSPSGGGAQYF. DNA for the CDR3: TGTGCCACCAGCAGCCCTAGCGGGGGGGGGGCCCAGTACTTC. Using reference TRBV15 and TRBJ2-5 for the parts outside the CDR3, the full variable domain is DAMVIQNPRYQVTQFGKPVTLSCSQTLNHNVMYWYQQKSSQAPKLLFHYYDKDFNNEADTPDNFQSRRPNTSFCFLDIRSPGLGDTAMYLCATSSPSGGGAQYFGPGTRLLVL.

On this clonotype itself: One junction end does not reproduce the germline sequence, and a read error may be involved. This sequence joins TRBV7-9 and TRBJ2-1; D is perhaps TRBD1 (5 bases). The CDR3 spans 13 residues. CDR1 is SEHNR, CDR2 FQNEAQ, per germline (reference sequence). The CDR3 sequence is CAGSQDSPDEQFF. Written as DNA, the CDR3 is TGTGCCGGCAGTCAAGACAGCCCGGATGAGCAGTTCTTC. The complete variable domain, with remaining parts taken from reference TRBV7-9 and TRBJ2-1, reads DTGVSQNPRHKITKRGQNVTFRCDPISEHNRLYWYRQTLGQGPEFLTYFQNEAQLEKSRLLSDRFSAERPKGSFSTLEIQRTEQGDSAMYLCAGSQDSPDEQFFGPGTRLTVL.

This chain links TRBV5-5 with TRBJ1-1; D gene ambiguous. V was pared by 0 bases and J by 11 bases, with 20 bases between. The CDR3 extends over 15 amino acids. CDR1 is SGHKS, CDR2 YYEKEE, per germline (reference sequence). The CDR3 loop is CASSLESTSRLSAFF. DNA of the CDR3: TGTGCCAGCAGCTTGGAGTCGACTTCTCGGTTGTCTGCTTTCTTT.